The entry that follows covers one TCR beta chain sequence. The data belong to a study of long-term antiretroviral therapy in people with HIV. The V and J ends lost 6 bases and 4 bases, in that order; junction bases with no gene match: 2. CDR3 length: 13 amino acids. In germline, CDR1 is LNHDA, CDR2 SQIVND (reference sequence). A v3.0 immunoSEQ assay was performed at survey level. Libraries were prepared by immunoSEQ multiplex PCR; TCRdb keeps only in-frame clonotypes and omits some of them. The sample includes tens of thousands of clones, more than 75% of them seen just once. Sample: unsorted PBMCs, taken 0.5 years after starting antiretroviral therapy. This TCR derives from a woman in her thirties or forties with HIV. The chain uses TRBV19 and TRBJ1-1, with 10 bases lining up with TRBD1. In nucleotides, the CDR3 is TGTGCCAGTAGAGGGACAGGGGCCACTGAAGCTTTCTTT. Translated: CASRGTGATEAFF.